This T cell receptor (beta chain) was documented in a study of blood T cell repertoires in COVID-19. Study-wide background: From the United States, Italy and Spain came samples of acute and convalescent COVID-19. PBMCs, B-cell-depleted T cells, or T cells provided the cDNA or gDNA that made up the material.

Per the germline V gene, CDR1 is SGHTA and CDR2 is FQGNSA. The CDR3 has 14 residues. Trimming took 4 bases from V and 1 from J, leaving 10 bases between them. Sequencing used immunoSEQ multiplex PCR; TCRdb keeps in-frame clones, though not all of them. The data show about 70,000 clones, about 80% seen once. The sequenced material came from peripheral blood. This TCR was recovered from a man aged 65 to 79 who had recovered from COVID-19. The chain couples TRBV7-2 to TRBJ1-1; possible D gene TRBD1, 5 bases. Here the CDR3 DNA reads TGTGCCAGCAGCTCGCAGGGTTGGAACACTGAAGCTTTCTTT. Amino acids: CASSSQGWNTEAFF.